The 5 T cell receptor beta chains below all came from one sample that was sequenced in a study of blood T cell repertoires in COVID-19. The assay was immunoSEQ multiplex PCR, and TCRdb's table has in-frame clones only and misses some. This sample yields about 170,000 clones, of which approximately 90% are seen a single time; around 4.8% belongs to the top ten. Sequencing was done on a sample of peripheral blood. The receptor set was obtained from a man aged 18 to 29 with COVID-19, enrolled during active disease.

CDR3 loop: CASIVLAGSGIYEQYF. The DNA of the CDR3 is TGTGCCAGCATCGTGCTAGCGGGAAGCGGTATCTACGAGCAGTACTTC. The gene calls are TRBV2 and TRBJ2-7; TRBD2 aligns across 9 bases. V shed 7 bases, J shed 3 bases, and the junction held 13 bases outside the gene matches. This CDR3 contains 16 residues. Germline V gene lookup returns CDR1 SNHLY and CDR2 FYNNEI.

This clone was seen just once. The V and J genes are TRBV19 and TRBJ1-5; D unclear. The CDR3 has 15 amino acids. V was clipped by 3 bases and J by 2 bases, with 11 bases between them. Germline V gene lookup returns CDR1 LNHDA and CDR2 SQIVND (reference sequence). The CDR3 spells CASSIFGERNQPQHF. In nucleotides, the CDR3 is TGTGCCAGTAGTATTTTCGGGGAACGCAATCAGCCCCAGCATTTT.

The chain recombines TRBV12-3 or TRBV12-4 with TRBJ2-1; possibly TRBD2 for D (6 bases). This CDR3 has 13 residues. V lost 5 bases to trimming and J lost 7 bases, with 12 bases between them. The CDR3 reads CASSRGARNEQFF. The CDR3 DNA follows: TGTGCCAGCAGTCGCGGGGCCCGGAATGAGCAGTTCTTC.

The V and J genes are TRBV29-1 and TRBJ1-2; tentatively, D is TRBD1 (6 bases). This CDR3 region has 14 residues. CDR1 SQVTM and CDR2 ANQGSEA come from the germline V gene. The V end lost 2 bases, the J end lost 8 bases, and 18 bases lay between the germline ends. Here the CDR3 reads CSVESSGRGQGYTF. In nucleotides, the CDR3 is TGCAGCGTTGAATCGTCGGGGCGGGGGCAGGGCTACACCTTC.

Concerning this clone: The junction departs from the called germline gene at one end, perhaps through a read error. DNA for the CDR3: TGTGCCAGCTCGCCGGGACAGGGAAATGAAAAACTGCTTTTT. It encodes CASSPGQGNEKLLF. This sequence joins TRBV18 and TRBJ1-4; 9 bases match TRBD1. CDR1 KGHSH and CDR2 LQKENI come from the germline V gene. This CDR3 spans 14 amino acids.